This T cell receptor (beta chain) was sequenced for a study of blood T cell repertoires in COVID-19. Enrolled during active infection, Seattle patients were then followed longitudinally. The CDR3 covers 16 residues. With V trimmed by 0 bases and J by 5 bases, 4 bases remained unmatched. Germline CDR1 and CDR2: SGHDT and YYEEEE. Original processing methods: It was from reference gene primer amplification that nucleated cell counts were estimated. Clones were sequenced by immunoSEQ multiplex PCR, and TCRdb holds only the in-frame ones, with some missing. The V and J calls and clone size are taken from that table; D and trimming were inferred from the DNA. Seen here are 250,000 to 350,000 clones, 90% observed once, and the top ten hold 2.9%.

The chain couples TRBV5-6 to TRBJ2-1; 11 nucleotides agree with TRBD2. Material for sequencing was peripheral blood. This clonotype was sampled from a woman aged 25 to 39 with COVID-19, enrolled during active disease. CDR3 in DNA: TGTGCCAGCAGCTTGGTAGCGGGAGGGCCTCACAATGAGCAGTTCTTC. Its translation is CASSLVAGGPHNEQFF.